This TCR beta chain was found in a study of blood T cells in healthy people across ages. The study's findings and limits: Naive T cell percentage showed a strong correlation with TCR beta diversity. Because donor CMV status was unknown, expanded clonotype changes were possibly confounded.

The use of a sample-barcoded 5' primer and a J-beta primer mix characterized a second PCR of roughly 7 to 11 cycles. One entry per CDR3 protein, called by TCRdb with MiXCR from the 5' RACE reads. The data hold fewer than 750,000 distinct CDR3 sequences, with 45% to 60% observed a single time. Trimming took off 4 bases at V and 5 bases at J, with 22 bases between the two ends. The CDR3 extends over 17 amino acids. Germline V CDR1 and CDR2: MDHEN, SYDVKM. On this clonotype itself: What it recognizes is unknown.

Specimen: blood. This chain joins TRBV28 and TRBJ2-3; D unclear. The source of this sequence is an elderly woman in good health. The CDR3 sequence: CASSWAKRPLGLDTQYF. CDR3 coding DNA: TGTGCCAGCAGTTGGGCGAAAAGACCACTTGGCCTAGATACGCAGTATTTT.